These 26 T cell receptor beta chains originate from one sample sequenced in a study of blood T cell repertoires in COVID-19. Method: immunoSEQ multiplex PCR; TCRdb's copy keeps in-frame clones and lacks some. The sample lists approximately 380,000 clones, around nine tenths occurring once. Sequenced sample: PBMCs or T cells enriched from blood (not recorded which). Receptor source: a woman aged 18-30 years who had recovered from COVID-19.

The CDR3 DNA is TGTGCCAGCAGCTTGGGACTAGCGGGGACTAATGAGCAGTTCTTC. Translation: CASSLGLAGTNEQFF. The V call is TRBV27, the J call TRBJ2-1, with 13 bases fitting TRBD2. CDR3 length equals 15 residues. V dropped 6 bases and J dropped 7; count of bases not matched to a gene: 6. CDR1 and CDR2 from the germline V gene are MNHEY and SMNVEV (reference sequence).

The sample holds a few counts of this clone. The chain is built from TRBV7-6 and TRBJ1-4, with unresolved D. CDR3 length: 16 amino acids. V was clipped by 1 base and J by 5 bases, with 14 bases between them. The V gene's germline CDR1 is SGHVS and CDR2 FNYEAQ. CDR3 protein: CASSLDPRAMNEKLFF. The CDR3, as DNA: TGTGCCAGCAGCTTAGATCCGAGAGCTATGAATGAAAAACTGTTTTTT.

This rearrangement joins TRBV16 to TRBJ1-1, with 9 bases identical to TRBD1. Losses at the gene ends were 0 bases for V and 1 base for J; bases not matched to a gene: 3. Looked up from germline, CDR1 is KGHSY and CDR2 is FQNENV. This CDR3 has 16 residues. The CDR3 DNA sequence: TGTGCCAGCAGCCAATCGACAGGGGGGCGGAACACTGAAGCTTTCTTT. The encoded protein is CASSQSTGGRNTEAFF.

A word on this clone: An end of the junction does not agree with germline; a read error may underlie this. The rearrangement joins TRBV10-3 to TRBJ2-2; 7 bases line up with TRBD1. This CDR3 is built from 14 residues. Germline V CDR1 and CDR2: ENHRY, SYGVKD. The CDR3 reads CAISVGTDTGELFF. In DNA, the CDR3 is TGTGCCATCAGTGTGGGGACAGACACAGGGGAGCTGTTTTTT.

The V gene is TRBV27, the J gene TRBJ1-5; D is undetermined. Germline CDR1 reads MNHEY; CDR2 reads SMNVEV (reference sequence). CDR3 size: 14 residues. V lost 6 bases, J lost 6 bases, and 15 bases lay in between. As DNA, the CDR3 is TGTGCCAGCAGCTGGCGGGGAGGAGGTCAGCCCCAGCATTTT. Translating it yields CASSWRGGGQPQHF.

The gene calls are TRBV19 and TRBJ2-2; 8 positions agree with TRBD2. J was trimmed by 6 bases and V by 7 bases; bases with no gene match: 16. The V gene's germline CDR1 is LNHDA and CDR2 SQIVND (reference sequence). CDR3 length: 17 amino acids. The CDR3 DNA follows: TGTGCCAGTACTCATGAGCAGGGACTAGGAAGTCCCGGGGAGCTGTTTTTT. It codes for CASTHEQGLGSPGELFF. Full variable domain (missing parts from reference TRBV19 and TRBJ2-2): DGGITQSPKYLFRKEGQNVTLSCEQNLNHDAMYWYRQDPGQGLRLIYYSQIVNDFQKGDIAEGYSVSREKKESFPLTVTSAQKNPTAFYLCASTHEQGLGSPGELFFGEGSRLTVL.

The V and J genes are TRBV7-9 and TRBJ2-3; TRBD1 agrees at 9 bases. J was trimmed by 0 bases and V by 5 bases; bases with no gene match: 6. CDR3 size: 16 residues. CDR1 is SEHNR, CDR2 FQNEAQ, per germline (reference sequence). CDR3: CASSPPGQGSTDTQYF. For the CDR3, the DNA is TGTGCCAGCAGCCCACCGGGACAGGGAAGCACAGATACGCAGTATTTT.

The gene calls are TRBV2 and TRBJ2-7, with a possible D match to TRBD1 (5 bases). In germline, CDR1 is SNHLY, CDR2 FYNNEI. With 3 bases removed from V and 7 bases from J, the gap between germline ends came to 10 bases. The CDR3 spans 12 residues. The CDR3 DNA sequence: TGTGCCAGCAGTGATTTGAAGGGGGAGCAGTACTTC. Amino acid sequence: CASSDLKGEQYF.

The CDR3 DNA reads TGTGCCAGCAGCCTCGGGAGCTCCTACGAGCAGTACTTC. This codes for CASSLGSSYEQYF. The chain combines TRBV5-5 with TRBJ2-7; D is possibly TRBD2 (6 bases). V lost 4 bases to trimming and J lost 0 bases, with 8 bases between them. There are 13 residues in the CDR3. Germline V gene sequence: CDR1 SGHKS, CDR2 YYEKEE (reference sequence).

The rearrangement uses TRBV19 and TRBJ1-1; maybe TRBD1 (6 bases). This CDR3 spans 16 amino acids. Germline lookup yields CDR1 LNHDA and CDR2 SQIVND (reference sequence). Trimming took off 7 bases at V and 1 base at J, with 19 bases between the two ends. Written as DNA, the CDR3 is TGTGCCAGTAAGCGGGGGGCCAGCTCGGCGAACACTGAAGCTTTCTTT. Translated: CASKRGASSANTEAFF.

In the case of this clone: The CDR3 does not end in the conserved phenylalanine or tryptophan, so this is likely a read error. The chain employs TRBV30 and TRBJ1-2; perhaps TRBD1 as D (5 bases). This CDR3 comprises 12 residues. Trimming removed 1 base from V and 2 bases from J, with 5 bases in between. The germline CDR1 and CDR2 sequences are GTSNPN and SVGIG (reference sequence). In nucleotides, the CDR3 is TGTGCCTGGAGTGGGGGCAACTATGGCTACACCCTC. Translating it yields CAWSGGNYGYTL.

CDR3 loop: CASSLNEGTGNTGELFF. The CDR3 coding sequence is TGTGCCAGCAGTTTAAACGAAGGGACAGGGAACACCGGGGAGCTGTTTTTT. This sequence joins TRBV27 and TRBJ2-2, with 8 nucleotides matching TRBD1. The germline V gene encodes CDR1 MNHEY and CDR2 SMNVEV (reference sequence). This CDR3 has 17 residues. The ends lost 2 bases at V and 1 base at J; junction bases unmatched: 6.

CDR3 sequence reads: CASSLGATGNSPLHF. The CDR3 region has the DNA TGTGCCAGCAGTTTAGGGGCGACTGGGAATTCACCCCTCCACTTT. This chain links TRBV27 with TRBJ1-6, with D maybe TRBD1 (5 bases). Germline values: CDR1 MNHEY, CDR2 SMNVEV (reference sequence). The CDR3 length is 15 residues. V dropped 2 bases and J dropped 7 bases, with 12 bases sitting between them.

The rearrangement links TRBV9 to TRBJ1-2; 10 nucleotides agree with TRBD1. The CDR3 contains 17 residues. Germline V gene data show CDR1 as SGDLS and CDR2 as YYNGEE. Trimming removed 3 bases from V and 5 bases from J; junction bases left unmatched: 13. The CDR3 DNA follows: TGTGCCAGCAGCGCCCAGCCGGGACAGGGGAGAGAGTATGGCTACACCTTC. Translating gives CASSAQPGQGREYGYTF.

V usage is TRBV18 and J usage is TRBJ1-5; D uncertain. Per the germline V gene, CDR1 is KGHSH and CDR2 is LQKENI. There are 15 residues in the CDR3. V lost 2 bases and J 6 bases, leaving 14 bases between the germline ends. CDR3 sequence reads: CASSPAAGRRQPQHF. The CDR3 region has the DNA TGTGCCAGCTCACCAGCAGCGGGGAGGCGTCAGCCCCAGCATTTT.

This chain connects TRBV2 to TRBJ2-2; the D gene is possibly TRBD1 (5 bases). V shed 9 bases and J shed 5 bases, with 10 bases lying between them. This CDR3 is 12 amino acids long. Germline V gene lookup returns CDR1 SNHLY and CDR2 FYNNEI. In nucleotides, the CDR3 is TGTGCCAGACAGGACCAAACCGGGGAGCTGTTTTTT. This sequence encodes CARQDQTGELFF.

The genes are TRBV6-1 and TRBJ1-1; D remains ambiguous. V was shortened by 2 bases and J by 0 bases, with 10 bases between the two germline ends. This CDR3 has 15 amino acids. Germline lookup yields CDR1 MNHNS and CDR2 SASEGT. The CDR3 protein is CASSEHIDMNTEAFF. The CDR3 DNA sequence: TGTGCCAGCAGTGAACACATAGACATGAACACTGAAGCTTTCTTT.

The genes are TRBV5-4 and TRBJ1-2; D unresolved. V shed 3 bases and J shed 2 bases, with 11 bases lying between them. This CDR3 comprises 14 residues. From germline, CDR1 is SGHNT and CDR2 YYREEE (reference sequence). CDR3 in DNA: TGTGCCAGCAGCTCTGAGGCCAGCAACTATGGCTACACCTTC. Its protein product is CASSSEASNYGYTF.

This chain uses TRBV5-6 with TRBJ2-7; D might be TRBD2 (6 bases). V was cut by 4 bases and J by 1 base, with 15 bases left in between. Germline V gene lookup returns CDR1 SGHDT and CDR2 YYEEEE. The CDR3 sequence is 15 residues long. CDR3 loop: CASSRWGLWSYEQYF. CDR3 DNA sequence: TGTGCCAGCAGCCGGTGGGGACTTTGGTCCTACGAGCAGTACTTC.

The chain couples TRBV27 to TRBJ2-5, with TRBD2 matching over 11 bases. The ends lost 3 bases at V and 2 bases at J; junction bases unmatched: 8. The CDR3 is 17 residues long. Germline V lookup: CDR1 MNHEY, CDR2 SMNVEV (reference sequence). The CDR3 region has the DNA TGTGCCAGCAGTTTGAGATCGGTAGCGGGGGGGCAAGAGACCCAGTACTTC. It specifies CASSLRSVAGGQETQYF.

In the case of this clone: This specimen includes other DNA sequences encoding the same CDR3. The chain's CDR3 is CSVDRGYGYTF. CDR3 sequence (DNA): TGCAGCGTTGACAGGGGGTATGGCTACACCTTC. J is TRBJ1-2 and V is TRBV29-1; 7 nucleotides agree with TRBD1. The CDR3 runs 11 residues. Germline CDR1 reads SQVTM; CDR2 reads ANQGSEA. J gave up 5 bases and V 3 bases, and 0 bases lay outside the gene matches.

The chain has TRBV4-2 and TRBJ1-6; D is unclear. The CDR3 runs 16 residues. Germline V gene data show CDR1 as LGHNA and CDR2 as YNFKEQ. V dropped 0 bases and J dropped 3 bases, with 9 bases sitting between them. CDR3 DNA sequence: TGTGCCAGCAGCCAAGAGGAGGAGTACTATAATTCACCCCTCCACTTT. Protein sequence: CASSQEEEYYNSPLHF.

A word on this clone: Other nucleotide sequences from this sample produce the same CDR3. The chain uses TRBV7-9 and TRBJ1-1; 8 nucleotides match TRBD1. The CDR3 contains 13 residues. V lost 5 bases and J lost 5; bases outside the gene matches: 4. Germline CDR1 reads SEHNR; CDR2 reads FQNEAQ (reference sequence). CDR3 protein: CASSPTGGTEAFF. CDR3 bases: TGTGCCAGCAGCCCTACAGGGGGAACTGAAGCTTTCTTT.

The rearrangement joins TRBV5-8 to TRBJ2-1; 7 bases are a match to TRBD1. V lost 0 bases and J lost 1; bases outside the gene matches: 13. This CDR3 contains 19 residues. The germline V gene encodes CDR1 SGHTS and CDR2 YDEGEE. The CDR3 reads CASSLVGHRGSRSYNEQFF. For the CDR3, the DNA is TGTGCCAGCAGCTTGGTGGGTCACAGGGGAAGTAGGTCCTACAATGAGCAGTTCTTC.

The DNA of the CDR3 is TGTGCCAGCAGCTCCGGGACCCCCAGGCCCAGGGGTCAGCCCCAGCATTTT. Translating gives CASSSGTPRPRGQPQHF. The rearrangement links TRBV5-5 to TRBJ1-5; D is perhaps TRBD1 (6 bases). In germline, CDR1 is SGHKS, CDR2 YYEKEE (reference sequence). V was trimmed by 3 bases and J by 6 bases, leaving 22 bases between them. The CDR3 sequence is 17 residues long.

The J gene is TRBJ1-2, the V gene TRBV5-6, with 8 nucleotides matching TRBD1. The CDR3 is made up of 16 amino acids. The V segment lost 4 bases and the J segment 3 bases; nucleotides outside the gene matches: 11. Germline V gene data show CDR1 as SGHDT and CDR2 as YYEEEE. CDR3 sequence (DNA): TGTGCCAGCAGCCTAGGGCCGGGACAGGTCGACTATGGCTACACCTTC. Its protein is CASSLGPGQVDYGYTF.